This TCR beta chain was sequenced during a study of a mutant IDH1 vaccine in newly diagnosed glioma. Study-wide context: In weeks 1, 3, 5, 7, 11, 15, 19 and 23, patients were vaccinated. Earlier care involved radiotherapy, temozolomide, or both, and the majority received both. Whole-study results and caveats: The occurrence of vaccine-induced immune responses was seen in approximately 92% of patients.

This CDR3 spans 16 amino acids. V shed 0 bases and J shed 8 bases, with 16 bases lying between them. Germline values: CDR1 SEHNR, CDR2 FQNEAQ (reference sequence). Details on this clone: Its antigen is as yet unknown.

Assay used: immunoSEQ multiplex PCR; TCRdb lists only in-frame clones, some missing. The table lists about 66,000 clones, approximately 80% of them singletons. Time point described: week 11, during vaccination. Topical imiquimod accompanied each vaccine dose, which consisted of 300 ug of mutant IDH1 20-mer peptide. New astrocytomas of WHO grade 3 or 4 that were IDH1-mutant and ATRX-lost were found in the donors. The chain couples TRBV7-9 to TRBJ1-4, with unresolved D. This TCR was recovered from a man aged 30 to 39 with glioma. The sequences come from PBMCs, collected from a glioma patient whose treatment included an IDH1 peptide vaccine. CDR3 residues: CASSLAKTNGEEKLFF. The DNA for the CDR3 is TGTGCCAGCAGCTTAGCTAAGACTAACGGGGAGGAAAAACTGTTTTTT.